Listed below are T cell receptor beta chains from one sample, sequenced in a study of T cells in Graves' hyperthyroidism and ophthalmopathy. TCRdb called the multiplex PCR reads again in MiXCR, with one record for every CDR3 protein. The data hold about 520,000 distinct CDR3 sequences, with roughly 24% observed a single time. The specimen was blood. All receptors derive from a woman aged 25-40 years with Graves' ophthalmopathy. CDR3s include the opening cysteine and the closing phenylalanine or tryptophan. The D gene is left open where the match is weak. A row's size may be missing; if present it is once, few, many or a size class.

J gene,V gene,CDR3 length,clone size,D gene,CDR3 DNA,CDR3 protein
TRBJ2-7,TRBV9,13,many,NA,TGTGCCAGCAGCGAACATGAGGGCTACGAGCAGTACTTC,CASSEHEGYEQYF
TRBJ2-5,TRBV6-1,10,many,NA,TGTGCCAGCGGAGGGGGTGCCCAGTACTTC,CASGGGAQYF
TRBJ2-5,TRBV12-3/TRBV12-4,14,many,TRBD1,TGTGCCAGCAGTCAGGGACAGTGGCAAGAGACCCAGTACTTC,CASSQGQWQETQYF
TRBJ2-5,TRBV3-1,13,many,NA,TGTGCCAGCAGCCCCGGCCCCGATGGGACCCAGTACTTC,CASSPGPDGTQYF
TRBJ1-6,TRBV20-1,13,many,NA,TGCAGTGCCGAGGGGCCGCCGAGTTCACCCCTCCACTTT,CSAEGPPSSPLHF
TRBJ2-7,TRBV3-1,12,few,NA,TGTGCCAGCAGCCAAGGGTTGGGCAAGCAGTACTTC,CASSQGLGKQYF
TRBJ2-7,TRBV18,13,few,TRBD1,TGTGCCAGCCTACAGGGGGAAGCCTACGAGCAGTACTTC,CASLQGEAYEQYF
TRBJ1-2,TRBV20-1,13,many,TRBD1,TGCAGTGCGACTTGGGGTGACAGGGATGGCTACACCTTC,CSATWGDRDGYTF
TRBJ1-2,TRBV20-1,16,many,NA,TGCAGTGCTAGAGCGCGGGGGGAGGAACATAACTATGGCTACACCTTC,CSARARGEEHNYGYTF
TRBJ1-2,TRBV20-1,14,many,NA,TGCAGTGCCATATACCGCCCAGGGATCGATGGCTACACCTTC,CSAIYRPGIDGYTF
TRBJ1-2,TRBV29-1,15,many,TRBD1,TGCAGCGCCTTTGCCCAGGGGGCCGGTAACTATGGCTACACCTTC,CSAFAQGAGNYGYTF
TRBJ2-1,TRBV5-6,14,many,NA,TGTGCCAGCAGCGAGGCTGGAACCTACAATGAGCAGTTCTTC,CASSEAGTYNEQFF
TRBJ2-7,TRBV29-1,17,many,TRBD2,TGCAGCGGGATCAGGGGACTAGCGGGAGTTCAGTCCTACGAGCAGTACTTC,CSGIRGLAGVQSYEQYF
TRBJ2-7,TRBV15,13,many,NA,TGTGCCACCAGGACGACACCGGGTCACGAGCAGTACTTC,CATRTTPGHEQYF
TRBJ2-7,TRBV20-1,14,NA,NA,TGCAGTGCTAGAGACCCCGGGACCCCCTACGAGCAGTACTTC,CSARDPGTPYEQYF
TRBJ2-5,TRBV6-5,15,many,TRBD2,TGTGCCAGCAGTTACTTGGGGGGGATTCAAGAGACCCAGTACTTC,CASSYLGGIQETQYF
TRBJ2-2,TRBV6-2/TRBV6-3,19,NA,TRBD2,TGTGCCAGCAGTTACTCACTAGCGGGTTTAAACATGAACACCGGGGATCTGTTTTTT,CASSYSLAGLNMNTGDLFF
TRBJ2-2,TRBV29-1,14,NA,NA,TGCAGCGTTGGAGGGCAGGAAAACACCGGGGAGCTGTTTTTT,CSVGGQENTGELFF
TRBJ2-5,TRBV11-3,14,NA,NA,TGTGCCAGCAGCTTAGGGGACCCCCCCCAGACCCAGTACTTC,CASSLGDPPQTQYF
TRBJ2-7,TRBV11-2,13,NA,NA,TGTGCCAGCAGAGTGTACGGAACCTACGAGCAGTACTTC,CASRVYGTYEQYF
TRBJ1-2,TRBV30,12,few,NA,TGTGCCTGGAGTCCCCTTGGGGGTGGCTACACCTTC,CAWSPLGGGYTF
TRBJ1-1,TRBV30,11,NA,NA,TGTGCCTGGCAGGGGTTCACTGAAGCTTTCTTT,CAWQGFTEAFF
TRBJ1-2,TRBV5-1,15,NA,NA,TGCGCCAGCAGCCAAGACTCAGCTCCGGTGTATGGCTACACCTTC,CASSQDSAPVYGYTF
TRBJ2-7,TRBV10-3,14,many,TRBD1,TGTGCCATCAGTTACCGGGACAGGGGGGACGAGCAGTACTTC,CAISYRDRGDEQYF
TRBJ2-6,TRBV13,16,many,NA,TGTGCCAGCAGCTTACTCGGGCCGGCCGGGGCCAACGTCCTGACTTTC,CASSLLGPAGANVLTF
TRBJ1-1,TRBV6-1,12,many,NA,TGTGCCACGTGGACAGCGAACACTGAAGCTTTCTTT,CATWTANTEAFF
TRBJ2-7,TRBV20-1,13,NA,NA,TGCAGTGCTAGGACGGGAGAAGCGGGCGAGCAGTACTTC,CSARTGEAGEQYF
TRBJ1-1,TRBV12-3/TRBV12-4,15,many,NA,TGTGCCAGCAGTTTAGCGGCGGGGCAGGGCACTGAAGCTTTCTTT,CASSLAAGQGTEAFF
TRBJ2-7,TRBV7-9,13,NA,TRBD1,TGTGCCAGCAGCAACAGGGGGCCGGAAGAGCAGTACTTC,CASSNRGPEEQYF
TRBJ2-5,TRBV9,14,NA,NA,TGTGCCAGCAGCGGAGGACAGAGACAAGAGACCCAGTACTTC,CASSGGQRQETQYF
TRBJ1-2,TRBV27,16,many,NA,TGTGCCAGCAGTCAAATTTACAGGGAAGATTACTATGGCTACACCTTC,CASSQIYREDYYGYTF
TRBJ2-5,TRBV12-3/TRBV12-4,14,many,TRBD1,TGTGCCAGCAGTCCGGGACAGTCTAAAGAGACCCAGTACTTC,CASSPGQSKETQYF
TRBJ2-7,TRBV9,17,NA,TRBD2,TGTGCCAGCAGCGCCCGGCCTTCAGCGGGAGATTCCTACGAGCAGTACTTC,CASSARPSAGDSYEQYF